This T cell receptor (beta chain) was obtained from a study of Ad26.COV2.S vaccination and SARS-CoV-2 variants. The study, taken as a whole, reports: Analyses of TCR breadth and depth may have underestimated total T cell responses.

The CDR3 is made up of 13 amino acids. The germline V and J ends were trimmed by 2 bases and 6 bases, with 11 bases remaining between them. The germline CDR1 and CDR2 sequences are SGHAT and FQNNGV. Here immunoSEQ multiplex PCR was the method, and the copy in TCRdb shows in-frame clones only, minus some. The sample yields nearly 95,000 clones, more than 70% seen once. In the case of this clone: What it binds is unknown.

V usage is TRBV11-2 and J usage is TRBJ2-7; D is possibly TRBD1 or TRBD2 (5 bases each). Sequencing used peripheral blood, obtained after recovery from COVID-19. This sequence was found in a human donor who had recovered from COVID-19. The CDR3 DNA reads TGTGCCAGCAGCTTAAGTGGGGGATTCGAGCAGTACTTC. Its protein product is CASSLSGGFEQYF.